The 23 T cell receptor beta chains below were found in one sample sequenced in a study of identical twins. Using its own MiXCR run on the 5' RACE reads, TCRdb lists one record per CDR3 protein. The sample gives 500,000 to 550,000 distinct CDR3 sequences, roughly a fifth of which show up once; 0.91% is in the top ten. These data are also associated with another study on T cells expressing NK-cell markers.

Sequenced sample: CD4+ T cells sorted from blood. Receptors were obtained from a young woman in good health.

V and J are TRBV29-1 and TRBJ2-7; D call uncertain. Looked up from germline, CDR1 is SQVTM and CDR2 is ANQGSEA. The CDR3 is 13 amino acids. V was trimmed by 1 base and J by 7 bases, leaving 14 bases between them. Written as DNA, the CDR3 is TGCAGCGTTGAAGGCTATACCTTCAAAGAGCAGTACTTC. Amino acid sequence: CSVEGYTFKEQYF.

V and J are TRBV20-1 and TRBJ1-1; D is ambiguous. This CDR3 is built from 14 residues. Germline-derived CDR1 and CDR2 are DFQATT and SNEGSKA (reference sequence). Trimming stripped 0 bases from V and 0 bases from J, with 8 bases between. CDR3 residues: CSARDRTMNTEAFF. CDR3 DNA sequence: TGCAGTGCTAGAGACAGAACCATGAACACTGAAGCTTTCTTT.

This clonotype was counted a few times. This chain joins TRBV2 and TRBJ1-6; possibly TRBD1 for D (5 bases). Trimming removed 7 bases from V and 7 bases from J, with 17 bases in between. Germline V lookup: CDR1 SNHLY, CDR2 FYNNEI. This CDR3 has 15 amino acids. As DNA, the CDR3 is TGTGCCAGCAACCGGTGGGGCTTACAAAATTCACCCCTCCACTTT. It is translated as CASNRWGLQNSPLHF.

This rearrangement joins TRBV7-9 to TRBJ2-7; tentatively, D is TRBD1 (6 bases). Looked up from germline, CDR1 is SEHNR and CDR2 is FQNEAQ (reference sequence). CDR3 length: 15 amino acids. Trimming left V 5 bases short and J 0 bases short, with 14 bases between. The CDR3 loop is CASSRGGQSSYEQYF. The CDR3 DNA sequence: TGTGCCAGCAGCCGCGGCGGACAGAGCTCCTACGAGCAGTACTTC. The full variable domain, rest sourced from reference TRBV7-9 and TRBJ2-7, is DTGVSQNPRHKITKRGQNVTFRCDPISEHNRLYWYRQTLGQGPEFLTYFQNEAQLEKSRLLSDRFSAERPKGSFSTLEIQRTEQGDSAMYLCASSRGGQSSYEQYFGPGTRLTVT.

This clonotype was seen a handful of times. The chain employs TRBV4-3 and TRBJ2-3; TRBD2 is a possible D gene (5 bases). Germline V lookup: CDR1 LGHNA, CDR2 YSLEER. The germline V and J ends were trimmed by 0 bases and 2 bases, with 12 bases remaining between them. This CDR3 comprises 16 residues. For the CDR3, the DNA is TGCGCCAGCAGCCAAGAAGTCGCAGCGGTCACAGATACGCAGTATTTT. It codes for CASSQEVAAVTDTQYF.

The V call is TRBV20-1, the J call TRBJ2-7; 12 bases line up with TRBD1. This CDR3 has 15 amino acids. The V gene end was trimmed by 3 bases and the J gene end by 5 bases; junction bases not matched to a gene: 8. The V gene's germline CDR1 is DFQATT and CDR2 SNEGSKA (reference sequence). The CDR3 is CSARSPGQGAHEQYF. CDR3 sequence (DNA): TGCAGTGCTAGGAGTCCGGGACAGGGGGCCCACGAGCAGTACTTC.

This clonotype was seen a few times. The chain has TRBV12-3 or TRBV12-4 and TRBJ1-2, with 9 positions matching TRBD1. V gave up 4 bases and J gave up 6 bases; unmatched junction bases: 6. The CDR3 loop spans 14 amino acids. The CDR3 DNA reads TGTGCCAGCAGTTCCAACAGGGGGCGGAATGGCTACACCTTC. It translates to CASSSNRGRNGYTF.

The J gene is TRBJ2-1, the V gene TRBV5-1; the D is unclear. V dropped 3 bases and J dropped 6 bases, with 10 bases sitting between them. CDR3 size: 13 residues. Germline V gene lookup returns CDR1 SGHRS and CDR2 YFSETQ. The CDR3 DNA reads TGCGCCAGCAGCTCCCCAATAGGCAATGAGCAGTTCTTC. Translated: CASSSPIGNEQFF.

The V call is TRBV20-1, the J call TRBJ2-7; TRBD1 matches at 9 bases. V lost 0 bases to trimming and J lost 3 bases; unmatched junction nucleotides: 9. The CDR3 is 16 residues long. In germline, CDR1 is DFQATT, CDR2 SNEGSKA (reference sequence). The CDR3 loop is CSARDLRGTGLYEQYF. In DNA, the CDR3 is TGCAGTGCTAGAGACCTTAGGGGGACAGGGCTCTACGAGCAGTACTTC.

This chain joins TRBV7-9 and TRBJ2-7; 12 nucleotides line up with TRBD1. CDR1 and CDR2 from the germline V gene are SEHNR and FQNEAQ (reference sequence). J gave up 7 bases and V 0 bases, and 10 bases lay outside the gene matches. The CDR3 consists of 17 residues. DNA of the CDR3: TGTGCCAGCAGCTTAGCGATCGGGGGACAGGGGGCAGAAGAGCAGTACTTC. As protein: CASSLAIGGQGAEEQYF.

This clonotype has only a few counts. This chain uses TRBV2 with TRBJ2-7; the D gene is possibly TRBD2 (6 bases). The CDR3 totals 13 residues. The ends were cut back, 4 bases at V and 7 bases at J, with 14 bases in the middle. Germline V gene data show CDR1 as SNHLY and CDR2 as FYNNEI. The CDR3 protein is CASSVEEGMEQYF. In DNA form, the CDR3 reads TGTGCCAGCAGTGTGGAGGAGGGAATGGAGCAGTACTTC.

This CDR3 reads CASALPSGGAETQYF. The CDR3 coding sequence is TGTGCCAGCGCCCTACCATCCGGGGGCGCGGAGACCCAGTACTTC. The V call is TRBV25-1, the J call TRBJ2-5; D is tentatively TRBD1 or TRBD2 (6 bases each). V lost 8 bases, J lost 5 bases, and 21 bases lay in between. The germline V gene encodes CDR1 MGHDK and CDR2 SYGVNS. CDR3 length: 15 residues.

This chain uses TRBV12-3 or TRBV12-4 with TRBJ1-2; TRBD1 matches at 7 bases. V shed 3 bases, J shed 6 bases, and the junction held 7 bases outside the gene matches. CDR3 length: 14 residues. The CDR3 nucleotides are TGTGCCAGCAGTTTCCCCGACAGGGTGGATGGCTACACCTTC. Translated: CASSFPDRVDGYTF.

This clonotype was found a few times. The chain uses TRBV6-5 and TRBJ2-7; D gene uncertain. The CDR3 is 12 amino acids. CDR1 is MNHEY and CDR2 is SVGAGI in the germline V gene. V lost 6 bases to trimming and J lost 3 bases, with 9 bases between them. Here the CDR3 DNA reads TGTGCCAGCAGACGGACCTTCTACGAGCAGTACTTC. It is translated as CASRRTFYEQYF.

CDR3 DNA sequence: TGTGCCAGCAGCTTAGGGACAGGAGGGTCCACAGATACGCAGTATTTT. Protein product: CASSLGTGGSTDTQYF. The chain couples TRBV7-9 to TRBJ2-3, with D perhaps matching TRBD1 (7 bases). CDR3 length equals 16 residues. Germline V lookup: CDR1 SEHNR, CDR2 FQNEAQ (reference sequence). Deletions cut 1 base from V and 2 bases from J, with 13 bases between.

This clonotype came up a few times. The gene calls are TRBV6-2 or TRBV6-3 and TRBJ2-1; 7 nucleotides line up with TRBD2. CDR3 size: 16 residues. The germline gives CDR1 MNHEY, CDR2 SVGEGT. V was pared by 7 bases and J by 0 bases, with 9 bases of the junction left unmatched. The CDR3: CASTQWAGVSYNEQFF. The CDR3 bases are TGTGCCAGCACTCAGTGGGCGGGGGTCTCCTACAATGAGCAGTTCTTC.

This clonotype was observed a handful of times. The chain couples TRBV12-3 or TRBV12-4 to TRBJ1-5; perhaps TRBD1 as D (5 bases). V dropped 1 base and J dropped 11 bases, with 18 bases sitting between them. This CDR3 region has 15 residues. The CDR3 reads CASSLGGPSVGAQHF. For the CDR3, the DNA is TGTGCCAGCAGTTTAGGGGGACCCTCCGTAGGGGCCCAGCATTTT.

In this sample, this clonotype turned up a few times. V usage is TRBV27 and J usage is TRBJ1-1, with D uncertain. With 4 bases removed from V and 4 bases from J, the gap between germline ends came to 16 bases. This CDR3 is 15 amino acids long. Germline assignment: CDR1 MNHEY and CDR2 SMNVEV (reference sequence). CDR3 in amino acids: CASSSTPLRSTEAFF. The CDR3 bases are TGTGCCAGCAGTTCTACCCCCCTTCGGAGCACTGAAGCTTTCTTT.

The V gene is TRBV20-1, the J gene TRBJ1-5; 9 bases align to TRBD1. CDR3 length: 15 amino acids. V lost 2 bases, J lost 6 bases, and 8 bases stayed unmatched. Germline CDR1 is DFQATT and CDR2 is SNEGSKA (reference sequence). CDR3 DNA sequence: TGCAGTGCTAGACATACAGGGGGCTCTGGTCAGCCCCAGCATTTT. Translating it yields CSARHTGGSGQPQHF.

This clonotype was recorded a few times. The chain links TRBV11-3 to TRBJ2-1; no clear D gene. Germline V CDR1 and CDR2: SGHNT, YENEEA. Trimming shortened V by 4 bases and J by 6 bases, and 7 bases separated the two germline ends. This CDR3 has 12 residues. CDR3 in amino acids: CASSSTPNEQFF. The CDR3 nucleotides read TGTGCCAGCAGCTCGACTCCCAATGAGCAGTTCTTC.

CDR3 nucleotide sequence: TGTGCCAGCTCACCGATGTACCAAGAGACCCAGTACTTC. Amino acid sequence: CASSPMYQETQYF. The chain couples TRBV18 to TRBJ2-5; D ambiguous. The length of the CDR3 is 13 residues. Trimming removed 3 bases from V and 0 bases from J, with 5 bases in between. Germline V gene data show CDR1 as KGHSH and CDR2 as LQKENI.

This clonotype has a single count. The chain combines TRBV6-5 with TRBJ2-3, with TRBD1 matching 7 bases. Trimming removed 0 bases from V and 7 bases from J; junction bases left unmatched: 7. The germline V gene encodes CDR1 MNHEY and CDR2 SVGAGI. CDR3 length equals 15 residues. The CDR3 nucleotides read TGTGCCAGCAGTTACTCGACAGGGATAGGGAATACGCAGTATTTT. Its translation is CASSYSTGIGNTQYF.

The chain joins TRBV20-1 to TRBJ2-1; D unclear. CDR1 is DFQATT, CDR2 SNEGSKA, per germline (reference sequence). The CDR3 extends over 13 amino acids. V lost 0 bases and J 12 bases, leaving 15 bases between the germline ends. This CDR3 is CSARDNNSKVQFF. The CDR3 DNA sequence: TGCAGTGCTAGAGATAATAACTCCAAGGTGCAGTTCTTC.